The present T cell receptor (beta chain) was sequenced within a study of blood T cell repertoires in COVID-19. Participants spanned ages roughly 18 to 90 years and resided in roughly 22 US areas. Cohorts were based on clinical histories the participants reported. TCRdb's copy holds only in-frame clones and misses some; the assay was immunoSEQ multiplex PCR. The sample lists around 380,000 clones; around 87% were seen once. The CDR3 loop spans 16 amino acids. V was trimmed by 0 bases and J by 7 bases, leaving 16 bases between them. Germline values: CDR1 SGHDT, CDR2 YYEEEE. This clone was seen a single time.

Sequencing input: PBMCs or T cells enriched from blood (not recorded which). The V and J genes are TRBV5-6 and TRBJ1-4; a weak D match, TRBD1 (6 bases). The TCR originated in a man aged 30 to 39 who had recovered from COVID-19. As DNA, the CDR3 is TGTGCCAGCAGCTTGGAGTTAGCGGGGGCCCGTGAAAAACTGTTTTTT. This sequence encodes CASSLELAGAREKLFF.